Listed below are T cell receptor beta chains from one sample, sequenced in a study of PD-1 blockade in mismatch repair-deficient tumors. Assay used: immunoSEQ multiplex PCR; TCRdb lists only in-frame clones, some missing. The repertoire holds around 100,000 clones, with 65% to 80% as singletons. This material consisted of peripheral blood, taken 60 weeks after starting pembrolizumab. All receptors derive from an adult with mismatch repair-deficient cancer. The CDR3 runs from the conserved cysteine through the conserved F or W. D genes are given only for firm matches. The size of a clone is reported for some rows only, either as once, few or many, or as a class for expanded clones.

clone_size j_call d_call v_call cdr3_nt cdr3_aa
. TRBJ1-5 . TRBV19 TGTGCCAGTAGTATATCGGCCGGGCGGGGGGCCCAGCGGCCCCAGCATTTT CASSISAGRGAQRPQHF
. TRBJ2-1 . TRBV5-4 TGTGCCAGCCTTGGACAGAATGACAATGAGCAGTTCTTC CASLGQNDNEQFF
few TRBJ2-1 TRBD1 TRBV19 TGTGCCAGTAAAAGGTCAGGGGGATTACATCGCAATGAGCAGTTCTTC CASKRSGGLHRNEQFF
. TRBJ2-5 . TRBV30 TGTGCCTGGAGCCCGGGGGAAGAGACCCAGTACTTC CAWSPGEETQYF
. TRBJ2-7 TRBD2 TRBV9 TGTGCCAGCAGCGTAGACCAGGGACTAGCCTACGAGCAGTACTTC CASSVDQGLAYEQYF
. TRBJ2-7 . TRBV5-6 TGTGCCAGCAGCTTTGGGACTGCTTTTCTCGAGCAGTACTTC CASSFGTAFLEQYF
once TRBJ2-3 . TRBV4-1 TGCGCCAGCAGCCAAGATAGAGCGGGCACAGATACGCAGTATTTT CASSQDRAGTDTQYF
. TRBJ2-1 . TRBV7-2 TGTGCCAGCAGCTTAGATTCCGGAGGTTCATATGAGCAGTTCTTC CASSLDSGGSYEQFF
. TRBJ2-1 . TRBV9 TGTGCCAGCAGCCCGAGGTCCTACAATGAGCAGTTCTTC CASSPRSYNEQFF
. TRBJ1-2 TRBD1 TRBV29-1 TGCAGCGTGGGCCGGGACAGGGACATATATGGCTACACCTTC CSVGRDRDIYGYTF
. TRBJ2-1 TRBD1 TRBV29-1 TGCAGCGTTGTTCCGAGACAGGGAAACAATGAGCAGTTCTTC CSVVPRQGNNEQFF
. TRBJ2-7 TRBD2 TRBV28 TGTGCCAGCAGACCCCTAGCGGGCGGCGAGCAGTACTTC CASRPLAGGEQYF
. TRBJ2-7 TRBD1 TRBV5-1 TGCGCCAGCAGCGAGCAGACAGGGCTCTCCGAGCAGTACTTC CASSEQTGLSEQYF
once TRBJ2-2 . TRBV5-1 TGCGCCAGCGGAGGTACACAGGGTATGAACACCGGGGAGCTGTTTTTT CASGGTQGMNTGELFF
. TRBJ2-7 . TRBV7-2 TGTGCCAGCAGCCCATTAGGCTACGGGCGGGACACACATTCCTACGAGCAGTACTTC CASSPLGYGRDTHSYEQYF
. TRBJ2-1 . TRBV19 TGTGCCAGTAGTATAGCTACCCTATACAATGAGCAGTTCTTC CASSIATLYNEQFF
. TRBJ2-2 . TRBV7-7 TGTGCTAGCAGCTTAGGGCATACTACCGGGGAGCTGTTTTTT CASSLGHTTGELFF
. TRBJ2-1 . TRBV6-1 TGTGCCAGCAGTGAACCAGGGGAAAGCTCCTACAATGAGCAGTTCTTC CASSEPGESSYNEQFF
. TRBJ2-7 . TRBV11-1 TGTGCCAGCACCAAAGGGACCAATCGCCCCTACGAGCAGTACTTC CASTKGTNRPYEQYF
. TRBJ2-2 TRBD1 TRBV27 TGTGCCAGCAGTTTATCAGATCTGGGGACAGGCCTGATCACCGGGGAGCTGTTTTTT CASSLSDLGTGLITGELFF
. TRBJ1-2 TRBD1 TRBV7-2 TGTGCCAGCAGCCACCGGACAGGGGCCGAGTATGGCTACACCTTC CASSHRTGAEYGYTF
. TRBJ1-3 . TRBV11-3 TGTGCCAGCAGCACATCATTTGGACCTAGCGGTGGAAACACCATATATTTT CASSTSFGPSGGNTIYF
. TRBJ1-4 TRBD1 TRBV30 TGTGCCTGGAATCCGGGACAGGATGAAAAACTGTTTTTT CAWNPGQDEKLFF
. TRBJ2-3 TRBD2 TRBV25-1 TGTGCCAGCAGTCCCCGGACTAGCGGGGGCACAGATACGCAGTATTTT CASSPRTSGGTDTQYF
. TRBJ2-1 . TRBV19 TGTGCCAGTAAGGCTGGGGGGCCGGATGAGCAGTTCTTC CASKAGGPDEQFF
. TRBJ2-1 TRBD2 TRBV11-3 TGTGCCAGCAGCTCCGGGACTAGCGGGAGGGACGAGCAGTTCTTC CASSSGTSGRDEQFF
once TRBJ2-2 TRBD1 TRBV5-1 TGCGCCAGCAGCTCCCCGACAGGGATTAACACCGGGGAGCTGTTTTTT CASSSPTGINTGELFF
few TRBJ1-5 TRBD1 TRBV19 TGTGCCAGTTCCACCCTTAATACAGGGGGTCAGCCCCAGCATTTT CASSTLNTGGQPQHF
few TRBJ1-5 . TRBV9 TGTGCCAGCAGCGCCGACGGACTCCCGAATCAGCCCCAGCATTTT CASSADGLPNQPQHF
. TRBJ2-3 TRBD1 TRBV10-3 TGTGCCATCAGTGAGGGGACAGGGGGCTGGACAGATACGCAGTATTTT CAISEGTGGWTDTQYF
. TRBJ2-1 . TRBV7-8 TGTGCCAGCAGCTCACCTGACGGGGTCGGTTCCTACAATGAGCAGTTCTTC CASSSPDGVGSYNEQFF
. TRBJ2-5 . TRBV29-1 TGCAGCGTCGTGCGCCGGGGCCGGCCGGCCGCCCAGTACTTC CSVVRRGRPAAQYF
. TRBJ2-7 TRBD1 TRBV5-6 TGTGCCAGCAGCTGGACAGGGGGCTACGAGCAGTACTTC CASSWTGGYEQYF
. TRBJ1-5 . TRBV19 TGTGCCAGTACCGCGCGAGGCAGGGGAGGCAATCAGCCCCAGCATTTT CASTARGRGGNQPQHF
. TRBJ2-1 . TRBV7-9 TGTGCCAGCAGCCCCCCAGGGGGCGGGAGAGAGAATGAGCAGTTCTTC CASSPPGGGRENEQFF
. TRBJ2-1 . TRBV20-1 TGCAGTGCTAGGCCCCTCGTAGAGCAGTTCTTC CSARPLVEQFF
few TRBJ1-5 . TRBV6-1 TGTGCCAGCCTGAGGCAACATAGCAATCAGCCCCAGCATTTT CASLRQHSNQPQHF
. TRBJ1-2 . TRBV7-2 TGTGCCAGCAGCTTATGGGGTCGGGGTATGGGGGGAGGCAAGGGCTACACCTTC CASSLWGRGMGGGKGYTF
once TRBJ2-1 TRBD2 TRBV2 TGTGCCAGCAGTGATGCTAGCGGGAGGGAGGCCTACAATGAGCAGTTCTTC CASSDASGREAYNEQFF
once TRBJ2-7 . TRBV29-1 TGCAGCGTTGAAGATCCGCTAACAGGGTTGTACTTC CSVEDPLTGLYF
. TRBJ1-1 . TRBV5-1 TGCGCCAGCAGCTTGGAACAGAACACTGAAGCTTTCTTT CASSLEQNTEAFF
. TRBJ2-3 . TRBV7-9 TGTGCCAGCAGCTTAGTATCAGATACGCAGTATTTT CASSLVSDTQYF
. TRBJ2-2 . TRBV10-3 TGTGCCATCAGTGAGGAATGGGGCCCGGGCGGGGAGCTGTTTTTT CAISEEWGPGGELFF
few TRBJ2-7 . TRBV5-1 TGCGCCAGCAGCTTGGAACTAGCCTCCTACGAGCAGTACTTC CASSLELASYEQYF
few TRBJ2-1 . TRBV9 TGTGCCAGCAGCGCCGGGACCCCCGACTACAATGAGCAGTTCTTC CASSAGTPDYNEQFF
. TRBJ2-1 . TRBV6-6 TGTGCCAGCAGTTACGGGGGGAGCTCCTACAATGAGCAGTTCTTC CASSYGGSSYNEQFF
. TRBJ2-1 TRBD2 TRBV29-1 TGCAGCGTTGAAAAGTGGGAGACTAGCGGACTGAATGAGCAGTTCTTC CSVEKWETSGLNEQFF
. TRBJ2-7 . TRBV7-2 TGTGCCAGCAGCTTTCGACCCGTCAAGAGCTCCTACGAGCAGTACTTC CASSFRPVKSSYEQYF
few TRBJ2-3 . TRBV18 TGTGCCAGCTCAGAGGGGATCGCCACAGATACGCAGTATTTT CASSEGIATDTQYF
. TRBJ2-7 TRBD2 TRBV29-1 TGCAGCGGTGGGACTAGCGGGAGGAGCCACGAGCAGTACTTC CSGGTSGRSHEQYF
. TRBJ2-1 TRBD2 TRBV5-6 TGTGCCACCTTCGGCGGGAGCGATGAGCAGTTCTTC CATFGGSDEQFF
. TRBJ2-7 . TRBV9 TGTGCCAGCAGCGTAGTTGAGAGAGGCTACGAGCAGTACTTC CASSVVERGYEQYF
. TRBJ2-1 . TRBV18 TGTGCCAGCTCACCCAGTATAGGGACAAGCAACAATGAGCAGTTCTTC CASSPSIGTSNNEQFF
. TRBJ1-1 TRBD1 TRBV7-6 TGTGCCAGCAGCTTAGAAAGTACAGGGGGCACTGAAGCTTTCTTT CASSLESTGGTEAFF
. TRBJ2-3 TRBD2 TRBV11-3 TGTGCCAGCAGCCTCGGACTAGCGGGTAGCACAGATACGCAGTATTTT CASSLGLAGSTDTQYF
few TRBJ1-1 TRBD1 TRBV6-1 TGTGCCAGCAGTGGATTCAGGGGGACGGGCCTGGGAGGAGCTGAAGCTTTCTTT CASSGFRGTGLGGAEAFF
. TRBJ2-7 TRBD2 TRBV11-3 TGTGCCAGCAGCCCTAGCCCTAGCGGGAGGGCCCTATCTTGGGAGCAGTACTTC CASSPSPSGRALSWEQYF